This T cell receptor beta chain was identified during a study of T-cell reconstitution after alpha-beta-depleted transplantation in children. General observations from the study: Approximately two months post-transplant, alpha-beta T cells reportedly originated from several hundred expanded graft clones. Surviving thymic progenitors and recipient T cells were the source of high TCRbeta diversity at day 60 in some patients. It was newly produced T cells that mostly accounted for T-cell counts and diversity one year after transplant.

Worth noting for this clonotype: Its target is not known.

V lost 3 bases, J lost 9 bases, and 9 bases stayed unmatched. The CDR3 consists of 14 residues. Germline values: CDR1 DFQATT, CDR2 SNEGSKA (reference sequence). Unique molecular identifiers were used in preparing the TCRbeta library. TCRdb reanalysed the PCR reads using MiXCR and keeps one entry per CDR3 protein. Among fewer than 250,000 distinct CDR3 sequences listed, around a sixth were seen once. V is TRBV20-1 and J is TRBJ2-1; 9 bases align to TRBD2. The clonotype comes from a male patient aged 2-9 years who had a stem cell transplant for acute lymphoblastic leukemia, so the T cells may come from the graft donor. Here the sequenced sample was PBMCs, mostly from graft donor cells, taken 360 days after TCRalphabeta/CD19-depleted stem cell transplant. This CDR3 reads CSARRGGAVGEQFF. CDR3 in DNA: TGCAGTGCTAGGCGCGGGGGGGCGGTCGGTGAGCAGTTCTTC.